This T cell receptor beta chain comes out of a study of control samples from healthy donors and cancer patients. Per germline, CDR1 SGHRS and CDR2 YFSETQ. V dropped 5 bases and J dropped 1 base, with 12 bases sitting between them. This CDR3 is 14 amino acids long. Clones were read by immunoSEQ multiplex PCR, and TCRdb kept only the in-frame ones, dropping some. Found here are about 96,000 clones, roughly 93% of them singletons; the top ten hold approximately 7.9%. Input material: blood. This clonotype was sampled from a man aged 18-30 years in good health. This chain joins TRBV5-1 and TRBJ1-1; D may be TRBD1 (6 bases). Here the CDR3 reads CASSSGTPNTEAFF. CDR3 DNA sequence: TGCGCCAGCAGTTCCGGGACACCGAACACTGAAGCTTTCTTT.